The clone carrying this TCR beta chain is medium-sized by share. Antigen unknown. RNA was extracted from bulk tissue without any cell sorting. The normal lung tissue was taken more than 3 cm from the tumor edge. The sample belongs to a study of tumor and adjacent non-tumor tissue in lung cancer. On the study more broadly: There were about 12 adenocarcinoma, a couple of squamous cell carcinoma and 1 small cell lung cancer cases. About 4.17 million productive TCRbeta reads were obtained per sample on average. Regarding the study as a whole: In normal lung, the top 100 clones were significantly more dominant than in tumor.

The CDR3 sequence is 15 residues long. The V gene's germline CDR1 is SGHAT and CDR2 FQNNGV. V dropped 6 bases and J dropped 5; count of bases not matched to a gene: 4. The library came from three nested PCR rounds adapted from ARM-PCR protocols. TCRdb called the multiplex PCR reads again in MiXCR, with one record for every CDR3 protein. The sample contains about 98,000 distinct CDR3 sequences, approximately 80% of which appear only once. V usage is TRBV11-2 and J usage is TRBJ2-5; 15 nucleotides match TRBD2. The clonotype comes from a man aged 55 to 69 with small cell lung cancer. Sequences were obtained from distant non-tumor lung tissue. Here the CDR3 DNA reads TGTGCCAGCAGGGGACTAGCGGGAGGCGTGGAGACCCAGTACTTC. Translating gives CASRGLAGGVETQYF.